This T cell receptor (beta chain) was identified during a study of neoadjuvant anti-PD-1 for oral cavity cancer. Study at large: Around day 43, patients without progression received a fourth nivolumab dose before surgery. Study-wide results and limits: Treg/Th17 ratio rose with pretreatment blood and fell with post-treatment tumor TCRbeta clonality.

Most PBMC samples had 400 to 550 ng input DNA in six replicates. TCRdb's copy holds only in-frame clones and misses some; the assay was immunoSEQ multiplex PCR. Among fewer than 70,000 clones listed, 65% to 85% were seen once. This clone has a single count. Its target is unknown. The CDR3 covers 14 residues. With 4 bases clipped from V and 10 bases from J, the junction kept 12 bases outside the gene matches. Germline values: CDR1 SQVTM, CDR2 ANQGSEA. Patients had HPV-negative, locally advanced oral cavity squamous cell carcinoma. The gene calls are TRBV29-1 and TRBJ2-1; 8 bases align to TRBD2. Sample: PBMCs, taken before nivolumab (anti-PD-1) treatment. This sequence was found in a person between 40 and 79 years old with oral cavity squamous cell carcinoma. CDR3 nucleotides: TGCAGCGTTGGTAGAAGCGGGAGCGCCATGGAGCAGTTCTTC. Protein product: CSVGRSGSAMEQFF.